These T cell receptor beta chains were read from a single sample in a study of tumor-infiltrating lymphocytes in oesophageal squamous cell carcinoma. Each CDR3 protein is one row after TCRdb ran MiXCR on the PCR reads. Among about 11,000 distinct CDR3 sequences listed, around three fifths were seen once. Sequenced: esophageal tumor tissue. All receptors derive from a male donor with esophageal squamous cell carcinoma. The CDR3 runs from the conserved cysteine through the conserved F or W. D genes are given only for firm matches. For some rows the clone size is stated as once, few or many, or as a class when expanded; others skip it.

clone_size	cdr3_length	d_call	v_call	j_call	cdr3_aa	cdr3_nt
medium-sized	15	-	TRBV11-3	TRBJ2-1	CASSHAPTGYNEQFF	TGTGCCAGCAGCCATGCCCCAACAGGGTACAATGAGCAGTTCTTC
-	15	-	TRBV6-5	TRBJ1-4	CASRNMGGSGEKLFF	TGTGCCAGCAGGAATATGGGAGGCAGCGGAGAAAAACTGTTTTTT
-	14	TRBD1	TRBV7-3	TRBJ2-5	CASSLQGAGETQYF	TGTGCCAGCAGCCTACAGGGGGCTGGGGAGACCCAGTACTTC
many	10	-	TRBV5-1	TRBJ1-6	CAMRYSPLHF	TGCGCCATGCGGTATTCACCCCTCCACTTT
-	15	TRBD2	TRBV28	TRBJ2-5	CASSPRLANQETQYF	TGTGCCAGCAGTCCCCGACTAGCTAATCAAGAGACCCAGTACTTC
-	15	-	TRBV12-3/TRBV12-4	TRBJ2-3	CASSPTPQFTDTQYF	TGTGCCAGCAGCCCGACACCACAATTCACAGATACGCAGTATTTT
-	15	TRBD1	TRBV27	TRBJ2-1	CASRNRGLLVNEQFF	TGTGCCAGCAGAAACAGGGGTTTGCTAGTCAATGAGCAGTTCTTC
-	14	TRBD2	TRBV7-2	TRBJ2-1	CASSNRLASSEQFF	TGTGCCAGCAGCAACCGACTAGCGTCCTCCGAGCAGTTCTTC
-	13	TRBD2	TRBV12-3/TRBV12-4	TRBJ2-5	CASRSRGGETQYF	TGTGCCAGCAGATCCCGGGGGGGGGAGACCCAGTACTTC
-	13	-	TRBV14	TRBJ2-3	CASSQQLSDTQYF	TGTGCCAGCAGCCAACAGCTGTCAGATACGCAGTATTTT
once	16	-	TRBV7-8	TRBJ2-1	CASSLVLAVPGGELYF	TGTGCCAGCAGCTTAGTCTTAGCGGTACCTGGCGGGGAGCTGTACTTC
-	16	TRBD2	TRBV7-2	TRBJ2-5	CASSLAPSGGQETQYF	TGTGCCAGCAGCTTAGCGCCTAGCGGGGGACAAGAGACCCAGTACTTC
-	14	TRBD2	TRBV5-1	TRBJ2-7	CANSTKLAGEVVFF	TGCGCCAACAGCACGAAACTAGCGGGAGAGGTAGTGTTCTTC
-	14	TRBD1	TRBV7-3	TRBJ2-1	CASSWTGAYNEQFF	TGTGCCAGCAGCTGGACAGGGGCCTACAATGAGCAGTTCTTC
-	16	-	TRBV24-1	TRBJ2-3	CATSEPTSRFTDTQYF	TGTGCCACCAGTGAACCTACTAGCCGGTTCACAGATACGCAGTATTTT
-	17	TRBD2	TRBV7-9	TRBJ2-5	CASSLSAPGGGQETQYF	TGTGCCAGCAGCTTAAGCGCCCCTGGGGGAGGGCAAGAGACCCAGTACTTC
-	13	-	TRBV7-3	TRBJ1-1	CASSSQENTEAFF	TGTGCCAGCAGCTCGCAGGAGAACACTGAAGCTTTCTTT
-	14	-	TRBV27	TRBJ1-5	CASSLMGDDQPQHF	TGTGCCAGCAGTTTGATGGGGGATGATCAGCCCCAGCATTTT
-	17	-	TRBV7-8	TRBJ2-1	CASSLVQAEWLVNEQFF	TGTGCCAGCAGCTTAGTCCAGGCGGAATGGTTGGTCAATGAGCAGTTCTTC
once	13	-	TRBV7-2	TRBJ2-7	CASSLNSAYEQYF	TGTGCCAGCAGCTTAAATTCAGCCTACGAGCAGTACTTC
few	15	TRBD2	TRBV7-2	TRBJ2-7	CASSLGVAGGYEQYF	TGTGCCAGCAGCCTTGGGGTAGCGGGGGGTTACGAGCAGTACTTC
-	15	-	TRBV6-1	TRBJ2-1	CASRNRDKFHNEQFF	TGTGCCAGCAGAAACCGGGACAAGTTTCACAATGAGCAGTTCTTC
-	16	-	TRBV7-2	TRBJ2-5	CASSQPPGLGEETQYF	TGTGCCAGCAGTCAACCCCCGGGGTTAGGAGAGGAGACCCAGTACTTC
-	17	TRBD1	TRBV24-1	TRBJ2-6	CATSRPAGGSGANVLTF	TGTGCCACCAGCAGGCCGGCAGGGGGCTCTGGGGCCAACGTCCTGACTTTC
-	18	-	TRBV7-3	TRBJ2-6	CASGKAGNIGSGANVLTF	TGTGCCAGCGGGAAAGCTGGAAATATCGGCTCTGGGGCCAACGTCCTGACTTTC
-	16	TRBD2	TRBV6-6	TRBJ2-1	CASSYYSGTFGNEQFF	TGTGCCAGCAGTTACTATAGCGGGACTTTCGGCAATGAGCAGTTCTTC
-	15	-	TRBV7-2	TRBJ1-1	CASSLVSFPYAEAFF	TGTGCCAGCAGCTTAGTTTCGTTCCCCTACGCTGAAGCTTTCTTT
-	17	TRBD1	TRBV7-6	TRBJ1-1	CASSLGTGGLWNTEAFF	TGTGCCAGCAGCTTAGGAACAGGGGGCTTATGGAACACTGAAGCTTTCTTT
-	16	-	TRBV7-1	TRBJ2-3	CASSSWTVSSSNEQYF	TGTGCCAGCAGCTCCTGGACAGTGAGCTCCTCCAATGAGCAGTATTTT
-	12	-	TRBV7-2	TRBJ2-5	CASSYSQETQYF	TGTGCCAGCAGCTACTCTCAAGAGACCCAGTACTTC
-	16	TRBD1	TRBV7-8	TRBJ1-4	CASSPGHPGGNEKLFF	TGTGCCAGCAGCCCTGGACATCCAGGGGGCAATGAAAAACTGTTTTTT